This T cell receptor beta chain was recovered during a study of neurological immune-mediated disorders. This clonotype was picked up many times. Germline values: CDR1 LGHDT, CDR2 YNNKEL (reference sequence). Between the trimmed V and J ends, which lost 7 bases and 6 bases, there was a span of 15 bases. The CDR3 is made up of 13 amino acids. A single record per CDR3 protein comes from TCRdb applying MiXCR to the 5' RACE reads. The data hold some 38,000 distinct CDR3 sequences, with roughly 15% observed a single time. Sequences were obtained from PBMCs. The clonotype originates from a woman between 45 and 60 years old with HTLV-1-associated myelopathy (HAM/TSP). The chain joins TRBV3-1 to TRBJ1-1, with D hard to call. The CDR3 loop is CASTLKEGSEAFF. The CDR3 region has the DNA TGTGCCAGCACCCTAAAGGAGGGCTCTGAAGCTTTCTTT.